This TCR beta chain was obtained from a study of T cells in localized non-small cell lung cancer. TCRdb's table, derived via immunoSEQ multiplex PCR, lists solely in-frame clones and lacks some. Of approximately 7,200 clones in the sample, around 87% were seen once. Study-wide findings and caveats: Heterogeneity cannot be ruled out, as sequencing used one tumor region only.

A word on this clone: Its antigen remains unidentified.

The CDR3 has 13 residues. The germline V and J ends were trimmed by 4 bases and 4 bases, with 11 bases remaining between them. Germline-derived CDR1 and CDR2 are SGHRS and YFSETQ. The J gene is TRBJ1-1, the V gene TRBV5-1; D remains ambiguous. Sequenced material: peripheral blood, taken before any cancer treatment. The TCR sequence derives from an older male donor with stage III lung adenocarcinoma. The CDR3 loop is CASSVDIFTEAFF. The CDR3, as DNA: TGCGCCAGCAGCGTCGACATATTCACTGAAGCTTTCTTT.